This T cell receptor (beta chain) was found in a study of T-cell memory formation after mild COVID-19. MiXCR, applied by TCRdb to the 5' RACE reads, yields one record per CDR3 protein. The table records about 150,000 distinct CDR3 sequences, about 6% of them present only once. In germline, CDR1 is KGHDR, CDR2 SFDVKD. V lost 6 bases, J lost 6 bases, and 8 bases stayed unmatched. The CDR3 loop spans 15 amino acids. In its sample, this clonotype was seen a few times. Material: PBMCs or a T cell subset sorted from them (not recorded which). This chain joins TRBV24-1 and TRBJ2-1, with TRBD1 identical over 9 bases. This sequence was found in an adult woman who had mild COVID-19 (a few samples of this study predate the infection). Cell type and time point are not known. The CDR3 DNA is TGTGCCACCAGTTGGACAGGGGTTTTTGGCAATGAGCAGTTCTTC. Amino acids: CATSWTGVFGNEQFF.